Detailed here is one T cell receptor (beta chain). The data derive from a study of blood T cells in healthy people across ages. The CDR3 has 18 residues. Germline loops: CDR1 MGHRA, CDR2 YSYEKL. Then a second PCR, running roughly 7 to 11 cycles, was carried out with a sample-barcoded 5' primer and a J-beta primer mix. TCRdb independently ran MiXCR on the 5' RACE reads; one entry per CDR3 protein. Of about 1,600,000 distinct CDR3 sequences listed, approximately 38% were seen once; the top ten hold 7.9%. The clonotype originates from a woman younger than 35 in good health. V is TRBV4-1 and J is TRBJ2-1; 8 nucleotides align to TRBD1. The tail of the sequence fits TRBJ2-7 better, so the J call may be wrong. Material for sequencing was blood. The DNA for the CDR3 is TGCGCCAGCAGCCAAGCCGGACAGGGTTGGAACACCTACAATGAGCAGTACTTC. It encodes CASSQAGQGWNTYNEQYF.